This T cell receptor beta chain was identified during a study of blood T cells in healthy people across ages. The sample holds a few counts of this clonotype. Next came a second PCR, run for about 7 to 12 cycles, which used a sample-barcoded 5' primer along with a J-beta primer mix. Researchers report that a template-switch adaptor with 12 random nucleotides tagged each cDNA molecule. TCRdb passed the 5' RACE reads through MiXCR, listing each CDR3 protein once. This table holds some 290,000 distinct CDR3 sequences, 25% to 30% found once. The germline gives CDR1 DFQATT, CDR2 SNEGSKA (reference sequence). The V end lost 3 bases, the J end lost 5 bases, and 13 bases lay between the germline ends. The length of the CDR3 is 14 residues.

The sample taken for sequencing was blood. The clonotype was recovered from a woman in her 70s in good health. The chain recombines TRBV20-1 with TRBJ2-2, with a weak D call TRBD2 (5 bases). This chain's CDR3 is CSASRGKGTGELFF. The CDR3 nucleotides read TGCAGTGCTAGTCGGGGAAAGGGAACCGGGGAGCTGTTTTTT.